This TCR beta chain was observed in a study of cytomegalovirus exposure and HLA in healthy donors. Germline V gene sequence: CDR1 GTSNPN, CDR2 SVGIG (reference sequence). The CDR3 contains 14 residues. The trim removed 5 bases at V and 7 bases at J, leaving 14 bases unmatched. As for this clone: Its antigen remains unidentified.

Broader study findings: A later analysis appeared to link common viral pathogens to several of the most significant clusters. Later, TCR association rates were found to vary by HLA locus, highest for DRB1 and lowest for HLA-C.

13 Jbeta primers and 60 Vbeta primers were used for the PCR. Here immunoSEQ multiplex PCR was the method, and the copy in TCRdb shows in-frame clones only, minus some. The sample has under 150,000 clones; approximately 84% are singletons. This receptor was obtained from a boy younger than 10 in good health and CMV-seronegative. Material for sequencing was PBMCs. This chain links TRBV30 with TRBJ2-7, with 7 bases fitting TRBD2. The DNA for the CDR3 is TGTGCCTGGGGCATGGGGCCCTTGGGGGGGGAGCAGTACTTC. Translation gives CAWGMGPLGGEQYF.